This T cell receptor (beta chain) is from a study of cytomegalovirus exposure and HLA in healthy donors (dated by TCRdb to the late 2010s). Looking at the study overall: In an earlier analysis of about 560 of the donors, under 300 Gb of sequence data and 120 million or so unique TCR beta sequences from roughly 190 million T cells were reported. Approximately 300 gigabases of sequencing data and around 85 million unique TCR sequences made up an early release that covered approximately 620 HLA-typed donors. Of the 398 genotyped donors, about 80% fell in the genetic ancestry cluster associated with self-reported Caucasian donors. The study aimed to test whether cataloging public T cell receptors could reveal signatures of past pathogen exposure. Using immunosequencing, the study profiled T cell repertoires from about 650 subjects and related those repertoires to cytomegalovirus serostatus. In addition to the first cohort of 650 to 750 subjects, a separate validation cohort of 120 different subjects was used. To predict cytomegalovirus infection status, the study combined high-throughput TCR immunosequencing, statistical association of individual TCRs with disease status, and machine learning. A later analysis re-examined previously published TCR beta repertoires from around 670 donors and added high-resolution HLA genotyping to investigate patterns of TCR occurrence. Rather than drawing on any new phenotypic data, the later analysis identified candidate immune exposures from TCR beta sequences and the way those sequences occurred across donors. An earlier analysis of about 600 of the donors used high-throughput TCR beta sequencing to judge whether each TCR beta V gene segment behaved as functional or pseudogenic. Donor age, sex, ethnicity and CMV serostatus were collected together with the repertoire data. In a later genetic analysis, genome-wide SNP genotypes for about three fifths of the roughly 670 donors were used, and that subset was treated as a discovery cohort. All discovery cohort repertoires had been generated on a single sequencing platform. Class I and class II HLA loci were covered by the typing at four-digit resolution. Typing coverage varied by locus: roughly 620-640 donors for A, B, C, DRB1 and DQB1; 522 for DQA1; about 570 for DPA1; more than 450 for DPB1. Roughly 5 DR-DQ haplotypes were treated as single units for association and clustering because of strong linkage in the cohort. Across some 400 genotyped donors of the cohort, an average of approximately 240,000 unique TCR beta nucleotide sequences per donor were sequenced, and approximately 19% of those sequences were non-productive. Overall results and qualifications from the work: In the study, roughly 160 TCR beta chains were listed as associated with cytomegalovirus. An association between a missense DCLRE1C variant and V-gene and J-gene trimming of TCR beta chains was found in a later genetic analysis and replicated in an independent cohort. Most TCR sequences were seen in very few donors, while some public TCRs were found in many individuals. Most CMV-associated TCR beta chains appeared to be HLA-restricted in a later analysis, and the HLA associations seemed to be driven largely by CMV exposure. In a later analysis, HLA-associated TCR beta chains were found to be more clonally expanded and to have lower generation probabilities than equally common non-associated chains. In this cohort, only TCR beta chains were sequenced, and detectable features were limited by the absence of alpha or paired-chain data. Sequencing depth was assumed to be roughly uniform across donors in the presence/absence analyses, though that assumption may not hold. Linkage disequilibrium might explain the correlated functional status among segregating V segments, but an unknown experimental factor could not be excluded. Because HLA typing was missing for some donors at each locus, association tests included only the typed subset. In a later genetic analysis, fewer N-insertions in productive TCRs were reported among donors in an Asian-associated ancestry cluster than the approximately 670-donor mean. CMV serostatus was the only immune exposure information available for the cohort. Because counts were too low, 15 to 20 rarely observed V segments, including chromosome 9 orphons, were excluded from the earlier analysis of about 500 of the donors. Three of the identified cytomegalovirus-associated TCR beta chains were confirmed in vitro to be specific for cytomegalovirus antigens. A cluster of highly shared sequence variants was judged likely to represent a technical artifact of the sequencing pipeline. Strong co-occurrence of HLA alleles, especially DR and DQ, made assigning TCR associations to individual alleles difficult. A further reported finding was that TCR beta sequences accurately predicted the HLA-A and HLA-B alleles for most subjects in the first cohort. In both the original and validation cohorts, the classifier was reported to diagnose cytomegalovirus status with high specificity and sensitivity. A later analysis found that TCR association rates varied across HLA loci, with DRB1 alleles showing the most associated TCRs and HLA-C alleles the fewest. At a false discovery rate of 0.05, a later analysis linked 16,951 TCR beta sequences to specific HLA alleles. The authors suggested that the approach could potentially be generalized to other disease states and immunological phenotypes. The 87-base-pair reads could not distinguish some IMGT-functional V segments, including TRBV6-2 and TRBV6-3, so those segments were excluded. According to a later analysis, parvovirus B19, influenza, CMV and Epstein-Barr virus appeared linked to several top co-occurrence clusters. In an earlier analysis of about 600 of the donors, most TCR beta V segments appeared in productive rearrangements about 87% or about 30% of the time, broadly matching IMGT annotations.

The library was built by means of the immunoSEQ multiplex PCR assay. A mixture of 60 forward primers for TCR Vbeta segments and 13 reverse primers for TCR Jbeta segments was used in the multiplex PCR. The CDR3 region of rearranged TCR beta genes was amplified from genomic DNA with a multiplex PCR assay. On the Illumina HiSeq System, the amplified TCR beta libraries were sequenced as 87-base-pair reads. Processing in the source paper ran as follows. Across the 666 repertoires, a later analysis counted tens of millions of unique TCR beta chains, approximately 12 million of which were shared by at least two donors. Raw reads were error-corrected and collapsed into unique sequences by a nearest-neighbor algorithm in which closely related sequences were merged to remove PCR and sequencing errors. To assign V, D and J gene segments, CDR3 sequences were aligned to IMGT reference sequences. For a sequence to be retained, a match of at least six nucleotides to both a V gene segment and a J gene segment was required. A rearrangement counted as productive if the CDR3 had no stop codons and remained in frame with V and J, and every other rearrangement counted as non-productive. Following IMGT convention, CDR3 was defined as the stretch from the second conserved V-encoded cysteine to the conserved J-encoded phenylalanine. The earlier analysis of about 590 of the donors excluded sequences that lacked an unambiguous match to a single V gene segment. An earlier analysis of over 450 of the donors classified V segments as functional when productive rearrangements were above 56.7% and as segregating when the standard deviation between donors was above 5%. A statistical classification framework was built to diagnose cytomegalovirus status from the catalog of TCR beta chain sequences. In a later analysis, TCR nucleotide sequences were compared against IMGT/GENE-DB human TR gene sequences so that V and J genes could be assigned. A later analysis assigned CDR3 sequences and most-parsimonious VDJ recombination scenarios with the TCRdist pipeline. In a later analysis, every TCR beta chain was defined by the combination of its CDR3 amino acid sequence and its V-gene family, and reads without a unique V-gene family were dropped. To address suspected cross-contamination and a sequencing artifact, a later analysis removed 550 to 750 highly shared, low-generation-probability nucleotide sequences. In a later analysis, a clonal expansion index was calculated for each public chain from normalized within-repertoire ranks of inferred template counts. In a later analysis, generation probabilities were computed with a VDJ recombination model fitted to out-of-frame rearrangements, and the resulting probabilities were checked against IGoR. In a later analysis, TCR-TCR, TCR-HLA and TCR-CMV co-occurrence was scored with hypergeometric tests, and a repertoire-size bias correction was applied to TCR pairs. A later analysis estimated false discovery rates by permuting HLA or CMV assignments 20 times. In a later analysis, co-occurring TCRs were grouped using DBSCAN, with TCRdist sequence similarity added in when clustering inside HLA-allele-positive subsets. Repertoires with fewer than 30,000 or more than 120,000 public chains were left out of co-occurrence clustering, as were several repertoires with anomalous nucleotide sharing. Imported from immuneACCESS, the table was reduced by TCRdb to in-frame sequences with V and J called. These copies leave out some clones; in studies compared against another copy, an unresolved V gene accounts for under half, and the cause of the remainder is not known. V and J calls and clone size follow that table, whereas D and trimming were derived from the DNA. In all, the sample holds approximately 100,000 clones, and roughly 70% of those were seen once. The ten top clones hold less than 3.5% of the sample.

As for this clone: Its antigen is still unknown. Nothing much larger sits one base from this clone, and base qualities are not available.

CDR1 and CDR2 are read off the germline V gene as MDHEN and SYDVKM. The CDR3, cysteine through phenylalanine, is 15 amino acids long. Left in the record is the CDR3 DNA by itself, 45 bases read in frame from the first base. At the junction V is shortened by 3 bases and J by 0 bases, with 9 bases in between. The cohort was made up of hundreds of healthy bone marrow donors. Cohort members were all nominally healthy when sampled, although unrecorded immune exposures were likely present. The donor tested CMV seronegative, placing the donor among the 300 to 450 seronegative members of the cohort. Every donor gave a peripheral blood sample, and the peripheral blood mononuclear cells from that sample were used for TCR beta sequencing. Genomic DNA was extracted from the blood cell samples with the Qiagen DNeasy Blood Extraction Kit.

The V and J segments used are TRBV28 and TRBJ1-3, with the D segment identity uncertain. The sequenced sample was PBMCs. This sequence originates from a woman between 45 and 65 years old in good health and CMV-seronegative. The DNA sequence is TGTGCCAGCAGTTTGCGAGTATTCTCTGGAAACACCATATATTTT. Translated, it reads CASSLRVFSGNTIYF.